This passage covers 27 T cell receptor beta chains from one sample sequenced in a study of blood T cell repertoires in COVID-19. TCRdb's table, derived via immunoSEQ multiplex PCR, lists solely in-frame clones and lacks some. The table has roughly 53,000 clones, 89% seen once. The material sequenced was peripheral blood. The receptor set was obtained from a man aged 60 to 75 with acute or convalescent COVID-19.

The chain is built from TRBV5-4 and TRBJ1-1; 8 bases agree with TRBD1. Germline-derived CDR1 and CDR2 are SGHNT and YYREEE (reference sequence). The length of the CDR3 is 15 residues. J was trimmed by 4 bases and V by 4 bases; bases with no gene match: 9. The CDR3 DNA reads TGTGCCAGCAGCATTTGGGACAGGCGTGGCACTGAAGCTTTCTTT. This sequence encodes CASSIWDRRGTEAFF.

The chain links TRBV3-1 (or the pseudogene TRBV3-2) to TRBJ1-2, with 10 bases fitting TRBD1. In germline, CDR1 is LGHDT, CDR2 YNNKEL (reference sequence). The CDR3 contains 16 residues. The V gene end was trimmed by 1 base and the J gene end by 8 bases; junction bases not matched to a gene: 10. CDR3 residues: CASSQGDDRGLGGYTF. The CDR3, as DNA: TGTGCCAGCAGCCAAGGGGACGACAGGGGGCTAGGGGGCTACACCTTC.

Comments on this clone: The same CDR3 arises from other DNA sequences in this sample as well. This chain's CDR3 is CASSLGQSYNEQFF. The CDR3 coding sequence is TGCGCCAGCAGCTTGGGACAGTCCTACAATGAGCAGTTCTTC. The chain joins TRBV5-1 to TRBJ2-1; tentative D call: TRBD1 (5 bases). This CDR3 is 14 amino acids long. Germline V lookup: CDR1 SGHRS, CDR2 YFSETQ. Trimming removed 0 bases at V and 1 base at J, with 5 bases between.

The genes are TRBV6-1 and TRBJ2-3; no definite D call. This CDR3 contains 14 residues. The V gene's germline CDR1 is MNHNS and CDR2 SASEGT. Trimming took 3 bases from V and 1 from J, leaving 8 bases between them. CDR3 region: CASSDRSGTDTQYF. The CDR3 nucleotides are TGTGCCAGCAGTGACCGTTCGGGCACAGATACGCAGTATTTT.

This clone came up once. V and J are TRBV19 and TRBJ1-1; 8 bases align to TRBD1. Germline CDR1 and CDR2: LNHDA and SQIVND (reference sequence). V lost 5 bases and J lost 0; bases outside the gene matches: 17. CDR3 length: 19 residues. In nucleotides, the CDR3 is TGTGCCAGTAGTCCCCCAAGGACAGGGTGGGCGGCCATGAACACTGAAGCTTTCTTT. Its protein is CASSPPRTGWAAMNTEAFF.

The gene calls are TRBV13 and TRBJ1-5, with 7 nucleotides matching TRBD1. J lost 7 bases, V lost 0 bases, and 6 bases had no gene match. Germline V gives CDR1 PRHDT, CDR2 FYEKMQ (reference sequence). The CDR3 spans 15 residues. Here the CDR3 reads CASSLGTGLRQPQHF. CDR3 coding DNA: TGTGCCAGCAGCTTAGGGACAGGGTTAAGGCAGCCCCAGCATTTT.

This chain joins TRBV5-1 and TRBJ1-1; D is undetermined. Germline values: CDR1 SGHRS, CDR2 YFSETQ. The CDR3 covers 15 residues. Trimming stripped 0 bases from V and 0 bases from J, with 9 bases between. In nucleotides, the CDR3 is TGCGCCAGCAGCTTGGCGGGAACTTTGAACACTGAAGCTTTCTTT. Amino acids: CASSLAGTLNTEAFF.

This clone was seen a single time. Here the CDR3 reads CSVARPGYNEQFF. CDR3 nucleotide sequence: TGCAGCGTTGCCAGACCGGGGTACAATGAGCAGTTCTTC. The J gene is TRBJ2-1, the V gene TRBV29-1; a possible D gene is TRBD2 (5 bases). V dropped 4 bases and J dropped 4 bases, with 11 bases sitting between them. The CDR3 covers 13 residues. The germline V gene has CDR1 SQVTM and CDR2 ANQGSEA.

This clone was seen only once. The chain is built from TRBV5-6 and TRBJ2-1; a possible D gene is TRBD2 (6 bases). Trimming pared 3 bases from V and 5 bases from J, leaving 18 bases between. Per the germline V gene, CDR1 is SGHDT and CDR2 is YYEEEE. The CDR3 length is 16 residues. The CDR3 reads CASSSPGWGENNEQFF. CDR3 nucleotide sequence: TGTGCCAGCAGCTCTCCGGGGTGGGGGGAGAACAATGAGCAGTTCTTC.

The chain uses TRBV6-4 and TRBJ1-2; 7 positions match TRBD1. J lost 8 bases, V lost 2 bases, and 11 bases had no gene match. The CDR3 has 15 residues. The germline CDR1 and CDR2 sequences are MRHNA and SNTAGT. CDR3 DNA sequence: TGTGCCAGCAGTGACCAACAGGGGAGTGTATCGGGCTACACCTTC. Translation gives CASSDQQGSVSGYTF.

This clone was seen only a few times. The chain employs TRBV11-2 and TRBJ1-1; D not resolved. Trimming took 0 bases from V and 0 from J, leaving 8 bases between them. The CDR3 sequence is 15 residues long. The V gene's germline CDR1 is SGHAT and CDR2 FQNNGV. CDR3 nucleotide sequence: TGTGCCAGCAGCTTAGAAGGAGGGATGAACACTGAAGCTTTCTTT. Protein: CASSLEGGMNTEAFF.

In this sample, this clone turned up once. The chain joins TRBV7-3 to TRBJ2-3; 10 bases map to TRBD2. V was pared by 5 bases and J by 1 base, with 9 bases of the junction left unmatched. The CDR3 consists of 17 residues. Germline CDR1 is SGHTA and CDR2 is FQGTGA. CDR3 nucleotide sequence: TGTGCCAGCAGCCTGACCAGGACTAGCGGTGGCACAGATACGCAGTATTTT. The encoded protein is CASSLTRTSGGTDTQYF. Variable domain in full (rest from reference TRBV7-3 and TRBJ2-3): GAGVSQTPSNKVTEKGKYVELRCDPISGHTALYWYRQSLGQGPEFLIYFQGTGAADDSGLPNDRFFAVRPEGSVSTLKIQRTERGDSAVYLCASSLTRTSGGTDTQYFGPGTRLTVL.

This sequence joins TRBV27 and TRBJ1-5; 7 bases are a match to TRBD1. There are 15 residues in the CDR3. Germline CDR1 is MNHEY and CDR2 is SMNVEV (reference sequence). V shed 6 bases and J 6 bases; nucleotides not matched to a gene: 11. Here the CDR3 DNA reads TGTGCCAGCAGCGCGGGACAGAATACCTTTCAGCCCCAGCATTTT. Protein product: CASSAGQNTFQPQHF.

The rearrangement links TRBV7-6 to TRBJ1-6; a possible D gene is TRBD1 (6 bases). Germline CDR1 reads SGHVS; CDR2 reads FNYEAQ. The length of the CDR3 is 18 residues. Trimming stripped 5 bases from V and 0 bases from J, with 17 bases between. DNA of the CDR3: TGTGCCAGCAGCCCGGGGGGCCGATTCGCCTCCTATAATTCACCCCTCCACTTT. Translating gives CASSPGGRFASYNSPLHF.

The CDR3 nucleotides read TGTGCCTGGAGTGTACCAGTTTCGGGCACTGAAGCTTTCTTT. This codes for CAWSVPVSGTEAFF. The chain couples TRBV30 to TRBJ1-1; no clear D. This CDR3 region has 14 residues. V lost 0 bases and J lost 4, with 12 bases in between. In germline, CDR1 is GTSNPN, CDR2 SVGIG (reference sequence).

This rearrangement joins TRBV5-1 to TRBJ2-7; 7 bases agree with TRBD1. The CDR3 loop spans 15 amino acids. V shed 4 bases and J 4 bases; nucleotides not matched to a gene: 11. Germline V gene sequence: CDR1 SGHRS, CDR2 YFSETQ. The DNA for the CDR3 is TGCGCCAGCAGCCAACACCGGGACAGCGTATACGAGCAGTACTTC. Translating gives CASSQHRDSVYEQYF.

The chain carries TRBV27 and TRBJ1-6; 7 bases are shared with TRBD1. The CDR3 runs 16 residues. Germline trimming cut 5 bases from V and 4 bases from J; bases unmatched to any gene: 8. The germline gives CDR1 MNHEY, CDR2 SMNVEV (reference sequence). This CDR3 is CASSQHRGRYNSPLHF. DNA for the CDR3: TGTGCCAGCAGTCAACACAGGGGAAGATATAATTCACCCCTCCACTTT.

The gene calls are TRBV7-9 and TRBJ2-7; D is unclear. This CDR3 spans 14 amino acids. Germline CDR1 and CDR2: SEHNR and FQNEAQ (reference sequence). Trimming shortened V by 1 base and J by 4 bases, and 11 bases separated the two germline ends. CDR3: CASSLDQIPYEQYF. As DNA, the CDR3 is TGTGCCAGCAGCTTAGATCAGATTCCATACGAGCAGTACTTC.

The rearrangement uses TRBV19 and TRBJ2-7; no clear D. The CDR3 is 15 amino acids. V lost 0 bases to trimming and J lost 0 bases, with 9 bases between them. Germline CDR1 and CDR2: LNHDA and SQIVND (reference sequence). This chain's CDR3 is CASSIEAVTSYEQYF. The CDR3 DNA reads TGTGCCAGTAGTATAGAGGCGGTAACCTCCTACGAGCAGTACTTC.

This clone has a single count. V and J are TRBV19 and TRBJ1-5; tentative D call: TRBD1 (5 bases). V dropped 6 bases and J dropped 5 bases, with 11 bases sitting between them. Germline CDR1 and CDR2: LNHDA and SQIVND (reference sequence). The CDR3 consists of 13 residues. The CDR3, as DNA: TGTGCCAGTAGCCTCACAGGCTATCAGCCCCAGCATTTT. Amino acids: CASSLTGYQPQHF.

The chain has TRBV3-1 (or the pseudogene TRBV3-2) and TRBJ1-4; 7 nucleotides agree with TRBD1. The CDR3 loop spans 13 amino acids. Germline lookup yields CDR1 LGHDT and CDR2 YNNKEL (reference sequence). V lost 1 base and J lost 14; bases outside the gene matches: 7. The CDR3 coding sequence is TGTGCCAGCAGCCAAGTCCTGGGACAGCCCCTGTTTTTT. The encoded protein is CASSQVLGQPLFF.

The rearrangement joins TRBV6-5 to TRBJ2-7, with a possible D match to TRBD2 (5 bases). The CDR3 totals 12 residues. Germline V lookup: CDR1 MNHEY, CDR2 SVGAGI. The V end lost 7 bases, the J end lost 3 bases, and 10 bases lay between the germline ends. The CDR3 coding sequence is TGTGCCAGCACCAACCGGGGCTACGAGCAGTACTTC. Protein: CASTNRGYEQYF.

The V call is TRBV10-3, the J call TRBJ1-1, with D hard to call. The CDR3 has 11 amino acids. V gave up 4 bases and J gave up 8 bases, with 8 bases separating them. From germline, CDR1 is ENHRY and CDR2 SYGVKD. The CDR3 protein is CAISADMEAFF. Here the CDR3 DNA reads TGTGCCATCAGTGCTGACATGGAAGCTTTCTTT.

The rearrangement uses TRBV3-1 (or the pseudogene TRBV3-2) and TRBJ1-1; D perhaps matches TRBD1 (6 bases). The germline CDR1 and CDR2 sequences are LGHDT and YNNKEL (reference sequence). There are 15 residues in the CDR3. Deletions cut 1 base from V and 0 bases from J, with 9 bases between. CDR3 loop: CASSQGRGLNTEAFF. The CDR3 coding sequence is TGTGCCAGCAGCCAAGGGCGGGGGCTGAACACTGAAGCTTTCTTT.

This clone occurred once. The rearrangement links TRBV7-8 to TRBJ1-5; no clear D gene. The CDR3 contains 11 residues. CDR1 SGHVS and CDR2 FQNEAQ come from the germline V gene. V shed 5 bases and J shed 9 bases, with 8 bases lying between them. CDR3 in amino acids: CASSLLGPQHF. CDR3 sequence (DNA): TGTGCCAGCAGCCTACTCGGGCCCCAGCATTTT.

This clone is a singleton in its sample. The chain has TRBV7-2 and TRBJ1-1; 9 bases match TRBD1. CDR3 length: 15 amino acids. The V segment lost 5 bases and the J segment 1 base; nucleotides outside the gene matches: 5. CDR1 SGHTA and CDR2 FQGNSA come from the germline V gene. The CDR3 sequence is CASSPWTGANTEAFF. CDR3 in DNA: TGTGCCAGCAGCCCTTGGACAGGGGCGAACACTGAAGCTTTCTTT.

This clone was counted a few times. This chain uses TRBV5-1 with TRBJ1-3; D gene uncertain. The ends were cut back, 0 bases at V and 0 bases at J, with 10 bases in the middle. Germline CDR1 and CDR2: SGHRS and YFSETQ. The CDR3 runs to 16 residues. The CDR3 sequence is CASSLALRDSGNTIYF. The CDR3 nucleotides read TGCGCCAGCAGCTTGGCGCTCCGAGACTCTGGAAACACCATATATTTT. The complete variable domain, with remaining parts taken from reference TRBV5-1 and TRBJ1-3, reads KAGVTQTPRYLIKTRGQQVTLSCSPISGHRSVSWYQQTPGQGLQFLFEYFSETQRNKGNFPGRFSGRQFSNSRSEMNVSTLELGDSALYLCASSLALRDSGNTIYFGEGSWLTVV.